Listed below are T cell receptor beta chains from one sample, sequenced in a study of blood T cells in healthy people across ages. Each CDR3 protein gets one entry after TCRdb re-called the 5' RACE reads with MiXCR. The sample includes about 570,000 distinct CDR3 sequences, about a quarter of them seen just once. This same sample was also taken into another study, of T cells of mothers and their children.

The sample was blood. The receptors stem from a boy between 2 and 10 years old in good health. Both conserved end residues are part of each CDR3. Fields, in order: clone size, J gene, D gene, V gene, CDR3 protein, CDR3 DNA. D genes are given only for firm matches. A row's size may be missing; if present it is once, few, many or a size class.

NA,TRBJ2-3,NA,TRBV12-3/TRBV12-4,CASSLYRTDTQYF,TGTGCCAGCAGTTTATATAGAACAGATACGCAGTATTTT
NA,TRBJ2-5,NA,TRBV12-3/TRBV12-4,CASTLPTGLGETQYF,TGTGCCAGCACCCTACCTACGGGGCTGGGTGAGACCCAGTACTTC
NA,TRBJ2-1,NA,TRBV10-3,CAIRGLSNEQFF,TGTGCCATCAGGGGACTCTCAAATGAGCAGTTCTTC
few,TRBJ2-1,NA,TRBV5-1,CASFVTWDEQFF,TGCGCCAGCTTTGTAACGTGGGATGAGCAGTTCTTC
NA,TRBJ1-2,NA,TRBV7-2,CASSLGRDPSYGYTF,TGTGCCAGCAGCTTAGGTCGGGACCCCAGCTATGGCTACACCTTC
few,TRBJ2-5,NA,TRBV14,CASSLLEGAETQYF,TGTGCCAGCAGCCTGCTTGAGGGCGCAGAGACCCAGTACTTC
NA,TRBJ1-2,NA,TRBV7-9,CASSLVEVLDYGYTF,TGTGCCAGCAGCTTAGTGGAGGTGCTCGACTATGGCTACACCTTC
few,TRBJ2-1,NA,TRBV2,CASSESQVHEQFF,TGTGCCAGCAGTGAATCCCAAGTCCATGAGCAGTTCTTC
few,TRBJ2-3,TRBD1,TRBV5-5,CASSSDRQGGTQYF,TGTGCCAGCAGCTCCGACCGACAGGGCGGTACGCAGTATTTT
NA,TRBJ1-2,NA,TRBV6-6,CASSSIQGNPEGYTF,TGTGCCAGTAGTTCGATACAGGGTAATCCGGAAGGCTACACCTTC
few,TRBJ2-1,NA,TRBV16,CASSQSGFRNEQFF,TGTGCCAGCAGCCAGTCAGGGTTCCGCAATGAGCAGTTCTTC
NA,TRBJ2-3,TRBD2,TRBV12-3/TRBV12-4,CGSGRVGTQYF,TGTGGCAGCGGGAGGGTGGGTACGCAGTATTTT
NA,TRBJ1-2,NA,TRBV30,CARSLQYGYTF,TGTGCCCGGAGTTTGCAGTATGGCTACACCTTC
many,TRBJ2-5,NA,TRBV20-1,CSASGRGGETQYF,TGCAGTGCTAGTGGAAGAGGGGGGGAGACCCAGTACTTC
NA,TRBJ1-6,NA,TRBV13,CASSRASMGRPNSPLHF,TGTGCCAGCAGCAGAGCTTCTATGGGCAGACCCAATTCACCCCTCCACTTT
few,TRBJ2-7,TRBD1,TRBV29-1,CSVLQGDYEQYF,TGCAGCGTTCTACAGGGGGACTACGAGCAGTACTTC
NA,TRBJ2-1,TRBD2,TRBV6-2/TRBV6-3,CASRGLAGDYNEQFF,TGTGCCAGCAGAGGTCTAGCGGGAGACTACAATGAGCAGTTCTTC
NA,TRBJ2-5,TRBD2,TRBV10-3,CAISTSGGITETQYF,TGTGCCATCAGCACTAGCGGGGGGATCACGGAGACCCAGTACTTC
few,TRBJ2-3,NA,TRBV29-1,CSVPPGGTDTQYF,TGCAGCGTGCCCCCCGGGGGCACAGATACGCAGTATTTT
few,TRBJ2-7,TRBD1,TRBV7-9,CASSPGQGEASYEQYF,TGTGCCAGCAGCCCAGGACAGGGGGAGGCATCCTACGAGCAGTACTTC
NA,TRBJ1-6,NA,TRBV6-5,CASTGSGSPLHF,TGTGCCAGCACCGGATCTGGTTCACCCCTCCACTTT
NA,TRBJ1-2,NA,TRBV20-1,CSASWVEPAYGYTF,TGCAGTGCTAGTTGGGTGGAGCCCGCCTATGGCTACACCTTC
NA,TRBJ2-1,TRBD2,TRBV6-1,CASSSTSGAYNEQLF,TGTGCCAGCAGCTCGACTAGCGGGGCCTACAATGAGCAGCTCTTC
few,TRBJ2-5,NA,TRBV29-1,CSGFMGTQYF,TGCAGCGGCTTTATGGGGACCCAGTACTTC
few,TRBJ2-5,NA,TRBV20-1,CSATSGRRETQYF,TGCAGTGCTACATCAGGACGACGGGAGACCCAGTACTTC
NA,TRBJ2-1,TRBD2,TRBV3-1,CASSQGTGSGKRNEQFF,TGTGCCAGCAGCCAAGGGACGGGGAGCGGGAAACGGAATGAGCAGTTCTTC
NA,TRBJ2-1,TRBD2,TRBV20-1,CSARPVSGGAYNEQFF,TGCAGTGCTAGACCGGTTAGCGGGGGGGCCTACAATGAGCAGTTCTTC
NA,TRBJ2-2,TRBD2,TRBV5-1,CASSTSGRADGELFF,TGCGCCAGCAGCACTAGCGGGAGGGCCGACGGGGAGCTGTTTTTT
NA,TRBJ2-1,TRBD1,TRBV5-5,CASSLGSGQGYEQFF,TGTGCCAGCAGCTTGGGGAGCGGACAGGGGTATGAGCAGTTCTTC
few,TRBJ2-3,NA,TRBV28,CASSSPGRGPDTQYF,TGTGCCAGCAGTTCTCCGGGCCGAGGGCCAGATACGCAGTATTTT
many,TRBJ2-5,TRBD2,TRBV3-1,CASSQSGTSGRPQETQYF,TGTGCCAGCAGCCAAAGCGGGACTAGCGGGAGGCCTCAAGAGACCCAGTACTTC
few,TRBJ2-7,NA,TRBV7-6,CASSSLRQQPPYEQYF,TGTGCCAGCAGCTCGCTGCGGCAACAGCCACCCTACGAGCAGTACTTC
few,TRBJ2-2,TRBD1,TRBV2,CASRQTGGAGELFF,TGTGCCAGCAGACAGACAGGGGGCGCCGGGGAGCTGTTTTTT
few,TRBJ1-1,NA,TRBV10-3,CAISVGVGEAFF,TGTGCCATCAGTGTAGGGGTAGGTGAAGCTTTCTTT
NA,TRBJ1-6,NA,TRBV12-3/TRBV12-4,CASSFGAYNSPLHF,TGTGCCAGCAGTTTCGGGGCCTATAATTCACCCCTCCACTTT
NA,TRBJ1-1,NA,TRBV6-2/TRBV6-3,CASRELRDVNTEAFF,TGTGCCAGCAGGGAACTCAGGGACGTGAACACTGAAGCTTTCTTT
NA,TRBJ2-7,NA,TRBV7-9,CASSFPTGGRYSYEQYF,TGTGCCAGCAGCTTCCCGACTGGGGGTCGTTACTCCTACGAGCAGTACTTC
NA,TRBJ2-7,NA,TRBV5-1,CASSQEYSYEQCF,TGCGCCAGCAGCCAGGAATACTCCTACGAGCAGTGCTTC
NA,TRBJ2-5,NA,TRBV21-1,CASAALAEQETQYF,TGTGCCAGCGCGGCCTTAGCGGAGCAAGAGACCCAGTACTTC
NA,TRBJ1-2,NA,TRBV2,CASIALGSANYGYTF,TGTGCCAGCATCGCACTGGGCTCAGCTAACTATGGCTACACCTTC
NA,TRBJ2-2,NA,TRBV6-5,CASRRENTGALFF,TGTGCCAGCAGACGCGAGAACACCGGGGCGCTGTTTTTT
NA,TRBJ1-6,TRBD1,TRBV15,CATSARGQALNSPLHF,TGTGCCACCAGCGCCCGAGGACAGGCGTTAAATTCACCCCTCCACTTT
NA,TRBJ2-1,NA,TRBV7-2,CASSSVGGPLGGEQFF,TGTGCCAGCAGCTCGGTAGGGGGCCCGCTCGGGGGTGAGCAGTTCTTC
few,TRBJ1-4,NA,TRBV3-1,CASSHKDGIEKLFF,TGTGCCAGCAGCCACAAAGACGGGATTGAAAAACTGTTTTTT